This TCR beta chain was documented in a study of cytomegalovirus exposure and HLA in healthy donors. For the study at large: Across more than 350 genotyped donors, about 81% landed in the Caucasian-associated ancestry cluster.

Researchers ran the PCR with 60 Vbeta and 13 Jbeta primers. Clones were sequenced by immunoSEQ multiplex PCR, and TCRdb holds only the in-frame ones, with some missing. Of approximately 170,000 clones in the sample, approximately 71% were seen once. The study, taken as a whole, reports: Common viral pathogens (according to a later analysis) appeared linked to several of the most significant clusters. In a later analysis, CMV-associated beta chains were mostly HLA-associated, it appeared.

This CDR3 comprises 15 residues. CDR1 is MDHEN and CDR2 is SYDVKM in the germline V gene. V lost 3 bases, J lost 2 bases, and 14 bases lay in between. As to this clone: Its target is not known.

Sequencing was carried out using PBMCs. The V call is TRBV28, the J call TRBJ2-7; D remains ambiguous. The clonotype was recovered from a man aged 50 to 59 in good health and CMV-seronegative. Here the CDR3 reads CASSFNFFRAYEQYF. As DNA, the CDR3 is TGTGCCAGCAGTTTCAACTTTTTCCGTGCCTACGAGCAGTACTTC.